This TCR beta chain emerged from a study of T cells in Graves' hyperthyroidism and ophthalmopathy (dated 2019 in TCRdb). At the level of the whole study: Peripheral blood samples were taken at initial diagnosis, before any treatment was given. After blood sampling, hyperthyroidism patients were treated with methimazole at a starting dose of 30 mg daily, and ophthalmopathy patients were treated with high-dose intravenous methylprednisolone. To identify distinguishing TCR V-J signatures, a discovery cohort of 95 to 100 patients was used, comprising 43 with Graves' ophthalmopathy and 55 to 65 with stable Graves' hyperthyroidism. Prospective prediction of ophthalmopathy was tested in an independent validation cohort consisting of some 19 hyperthyroidism patients and more than 15 patients who later progressed to ophthalmopathy. The study also compared thyroid tissue and blood T-cell repertoires from a handful of Graves' hyperthyroidism patients. For training and testing, the 100 or so patients in the discovery cohort were randomly divided in a 7:3 ratio. The paper reports TCR Vbeta CDR3 sequencing of some 140 peripheral blood samples: 40 to 45 ophthalmopathy, fewer than 80 hyperthyroidism and around 17 progressor patients.

What the authors observed across the whole study: Most expanded thyroid clonotypes (frequency above 0.001) were also detected in blood, suggesting blood repertoires may reflect thyroid immune responses. During validation, the model predicted progression to ophthalmopathy a median of roughly six months ahead of onset, with roughly 65% sensitivity and around 72% specificity. In cross-validation, a model built on a 13 V-J signature told ophthalmopathy apart from stable hyperthyroidism with roughly 87% sensitivity and approximately 81% specificity, and in testing the same model reached 80%/75%. No statistical method was used to set the sample size in advance, and investigators knew the group allocation.

This clonotype was detected many times. Its antigen remains undetermined. No much larger clone exists at a distance of one base, and base qualities are not known. Hyperthyroidism patients were aged 18 to 65 years and newly diagnosed, with disease duration of less than 2 months. Any patient with an uncontrolled infection, another autoimmune disease, pregnancy or lactation was excluded. Diagnoses relied on clinical symptoms, serum thyroxine and TRAb, thyroid ultrasound and orbital computed tomography. Blood from progressor patients was drawn when they were first diagnosed with hyperthyroidism, before any ophthalmopathy symptoms appeared. PBMCs were separated from 8 to 10 ml of fresh peripheral blood using Ficoll-Paque density gradient centrifugation. Patients classed as progressors first received a Graves' hyperthyroidism diagnosis and then went on to develop ophthalmopathy during follow-up. Total RNA was extracted with Trizol reagent, and quality was checked on an Agilent 2100 Bioanalyzer.

TCR beta CDR3 regions were amplified from RNA transcripts. The first round of RT-PCR for the TCR CDR3 was performed with the HTBI primer set and the Qiagen OneStep RT-PCR kit. A second multiplex PCR round built the libraries, followed by size selection and purification. Libraries were sequenced paired-end with 100 bp reads on an Illumina HiSeq2000. The original pipeline was this. Raw data were processed with SOAPnuke, discarding reads with adapters, uncalled bases, mean Phred below 15, or no exact constant-primer or identifier match. High-quality paired reads were merged using COPE v1.2.5, and each unique nucleotide sequence was defined as a clonotype. Clonotypes were aligned to IMGT TRBV, TRBD and TRBJ reference segments using MiTCR v1.1. The analysis included only V-J combinations with a frequency above 0.0001, which together covered 99% to 99.2% of the repertoires. The TCS score was defined as F50 (clonal expansion) divided by E x V (chaos), with BLOSUM62-based TCRdist calculated between CDR3 peptides within each V-J. Welch's t-statistics and random forest reduced approximately 520 V-J features to some 14, which were used in a naive Bayes classifier (R e1071). Using fastp trimming at Q25 and MiXCR clonotype assembly, TCRdb reanalyzed the public sequencing data and kept in-frame beta chains. Under each unique CDR3 protein, matching rows form one entry showing the most common genes and DNA. TCRdb's processing, not the study's, gives the V and J calls here. For this sample there are around 250,000 distinct CDR3 sequences; roughly 15% appear just once. Roughly 15% of the sample is taken by the ten largest.

The germline V gene sets CDR1 to MDHEN and CDR2 to SYDVKM. Trimming at the junction amounts to 2 bases on V and 3 bases on J, and the germline ends lie 8 bases apart. From the cysteine through the phenylalanine, the CDR3 covers 13 amino acids. Of the read, only the CDR3 DNA is kept; its 39 bases are in frame from base 1. The sequencing input was blood. The rearranged segments are TRBV28 and TRBJ2-7; perhaps TRBD1 is the D gene, with 5 bases matching. This clonotype was obtained from a middle-aged woman with Graves' hyperthyroidism that later progressed to Graves' ophthalmopathy. CDR3 region: CASSLMGLYEQYF. The nucleotides are TGTGCCAGCAGTTTAATGGGGCTCTACGAGCAGTACTTC.